What follows describes a single TCR beta chain. The antigen is unknown. RNA totalling roughly 0.45 to 1 ug underwent reverse transcription with random hexamers. A single record per CDR3 protein comes from TCRdb applying MiXCR to the immunoSEQ multiplex PCR reads. The table has roughly 220,000 distinct CDR3 sequences, 94% seen once. The V gene lost 3 bases and the J gene lost 4 bases, with 18 bases spanning the gap. This CDR3 is 15 amino acids long. Germline CDR1 and CDR2: GTSNPN and SVGIG (reference sequence). The data belong to a study of CD8 T cells in Susac syndrome. Study overall: Among the Susac syndrome patients sequenced, roughly six had active disease and fewer than 10 were in remission. Points from the study as a whole: The study acknowledged a relatively small number of individuals in its TCR sequencing and HLA analysis. The CD4+ T cell repertoires from Susac syndrome exhibited no clonal expansion.

The clonotype comes from a human donor with Susac syndrome. The sequenced sample was CD4+ T cells from PBMCs. The chain is built from TRBV30 and TRBJ1-2, with D maybe TRBD1 (6 bases). The CDR3 DNA reads TGTGCCTGGAGGCTCCCGGGGGGGCAGAGCTATGGCTACACCTTC. This codes for CAWRLPGGQSYGYTF. Together with reference TRBV30 and TRBJ1-2, the CDR3 gives the full variable domain: SQTIHQWPATLVQPVGSPLSLECTVEGTSNPNLYWYRQAAGRGLQLLFYSVGIGQISSEVPQNLSASRPQDRQFILSSKKLLLSDSGFYLCAWRLPGGQSYGYTFGSGTRLTVV.